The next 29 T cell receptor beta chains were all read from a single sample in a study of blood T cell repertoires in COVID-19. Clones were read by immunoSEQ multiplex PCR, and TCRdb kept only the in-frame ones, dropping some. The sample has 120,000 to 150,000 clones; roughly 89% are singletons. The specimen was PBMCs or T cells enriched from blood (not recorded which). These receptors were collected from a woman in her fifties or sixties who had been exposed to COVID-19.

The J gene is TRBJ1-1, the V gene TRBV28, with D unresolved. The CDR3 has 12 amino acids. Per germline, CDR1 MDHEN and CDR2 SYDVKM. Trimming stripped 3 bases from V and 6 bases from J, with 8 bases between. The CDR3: CASSLVGAEAFF. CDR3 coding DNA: TGTGCCAGCAGTTTGGTCGGGGCTGAAGCTTTCTTT.

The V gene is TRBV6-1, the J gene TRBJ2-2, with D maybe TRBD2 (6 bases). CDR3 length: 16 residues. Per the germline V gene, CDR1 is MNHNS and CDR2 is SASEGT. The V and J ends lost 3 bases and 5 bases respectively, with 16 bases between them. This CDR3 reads CASSEVVGGGTGELFF. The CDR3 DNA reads TGTGCCAGCAGTGAGGTCGTGGGGGGTGGGACCGGGGAGCTGTTTTTT.

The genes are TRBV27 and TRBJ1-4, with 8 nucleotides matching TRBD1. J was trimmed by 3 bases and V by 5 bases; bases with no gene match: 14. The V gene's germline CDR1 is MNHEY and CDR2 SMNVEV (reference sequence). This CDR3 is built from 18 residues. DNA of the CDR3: TGTGCCAGCAGTCCTCCGGACAGGGAAGATACCCCTAATGAAAAACTGTTTTTT. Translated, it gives CASSPPDREDTPNEKLFF.

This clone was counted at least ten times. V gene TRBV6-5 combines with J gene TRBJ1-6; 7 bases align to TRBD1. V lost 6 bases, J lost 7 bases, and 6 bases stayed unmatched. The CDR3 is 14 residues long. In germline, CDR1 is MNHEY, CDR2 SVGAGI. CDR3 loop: CASSRDSENSPLHF. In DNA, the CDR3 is TGTGCCAGCAGCCGGGACAGTGAGAATTCACCCCTCCACTTT.

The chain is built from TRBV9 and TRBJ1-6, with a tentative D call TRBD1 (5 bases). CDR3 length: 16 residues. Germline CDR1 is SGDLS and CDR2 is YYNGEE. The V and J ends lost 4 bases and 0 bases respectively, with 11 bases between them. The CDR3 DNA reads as TGTGCCAGCAGCACAGGCACGAGCTCCTATAATTCACCCCTCCACTTT. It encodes CASSTGTSSYNSPLHF.

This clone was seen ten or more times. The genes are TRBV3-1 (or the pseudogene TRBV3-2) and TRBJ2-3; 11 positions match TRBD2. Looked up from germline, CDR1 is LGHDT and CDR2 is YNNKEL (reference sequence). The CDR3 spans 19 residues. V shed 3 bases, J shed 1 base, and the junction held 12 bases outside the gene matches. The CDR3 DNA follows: TGTGCCAGCAGCCAGAGAGTTGGGACTAGCGGAAGCGGCACAGATACGCAGTATTTT. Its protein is CASSQRVGTSGSGTDTQYF.

CDR3 sequence reads: CASSRTSGRLNEQFF. In DNA, the CDR3 is TGTGCCAGTAGTCGTACTAGCGGGAGACTCAATGAGCAGTTCTTC. The chain combines TRBV19 with TRBJ2-1; 11 positions match TRBD2. The CDR3 has 15 amino acids. The germline gives CDR1 LNHDA, CDR2 SQIVND (reference sequence). The V gene end was trimmed by 5 bases and the J gene end by 6 bases; junction bases not matched to a gene: 6.

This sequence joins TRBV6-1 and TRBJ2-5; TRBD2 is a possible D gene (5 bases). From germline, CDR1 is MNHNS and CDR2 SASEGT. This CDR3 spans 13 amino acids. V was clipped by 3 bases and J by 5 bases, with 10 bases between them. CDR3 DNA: TGTGCCAGCAGTGAGAGGGCCAGGGAGACCCAGTACTTC. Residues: CASSERARETQYF.

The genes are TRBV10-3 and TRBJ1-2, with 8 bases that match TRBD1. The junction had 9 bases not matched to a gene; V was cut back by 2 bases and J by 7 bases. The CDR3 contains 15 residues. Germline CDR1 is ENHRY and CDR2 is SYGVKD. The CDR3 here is CAISERKDRVGGYTF. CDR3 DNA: TGTGCCATCAGTGAGAGGAAGGACAGGGTGGGTGGCTACACCTTC.

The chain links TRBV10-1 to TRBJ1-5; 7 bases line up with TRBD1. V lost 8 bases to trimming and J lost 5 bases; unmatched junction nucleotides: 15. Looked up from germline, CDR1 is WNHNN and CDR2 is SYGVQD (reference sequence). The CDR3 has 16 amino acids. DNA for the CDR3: TGCGCCAGCCCTTTCAACAGGGGCCCGACTTATCAGCCCCAGCATTTT. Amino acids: CASPFNRGPTYQPQHF.

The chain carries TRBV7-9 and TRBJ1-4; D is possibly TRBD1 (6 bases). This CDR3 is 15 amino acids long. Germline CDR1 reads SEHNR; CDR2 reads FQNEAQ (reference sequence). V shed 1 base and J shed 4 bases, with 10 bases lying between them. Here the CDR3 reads CASSLEARGNEKLFF. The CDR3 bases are TGTGCCAGCAGCTTAGAGGCCAGGGGTAATGAAAAACTGTTTTTT.

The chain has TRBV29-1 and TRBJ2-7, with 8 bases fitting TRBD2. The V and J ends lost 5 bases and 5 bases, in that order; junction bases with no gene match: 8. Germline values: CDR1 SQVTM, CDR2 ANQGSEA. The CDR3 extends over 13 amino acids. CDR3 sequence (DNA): TGCAGCGTTTCAGCGGGGGTGGGGAACGAGCAGTACTTC. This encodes CSVSAGVGNEQYF.

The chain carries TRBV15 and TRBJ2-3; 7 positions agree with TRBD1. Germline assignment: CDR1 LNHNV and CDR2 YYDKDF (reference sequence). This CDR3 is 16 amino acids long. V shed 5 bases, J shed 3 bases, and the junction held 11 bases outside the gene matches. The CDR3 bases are TGTGCCACCAGCCCGGGGCCAAGGGGGCTAACAGATACGCAGTATTTT. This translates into CATSPGPRGLTDTQYF.

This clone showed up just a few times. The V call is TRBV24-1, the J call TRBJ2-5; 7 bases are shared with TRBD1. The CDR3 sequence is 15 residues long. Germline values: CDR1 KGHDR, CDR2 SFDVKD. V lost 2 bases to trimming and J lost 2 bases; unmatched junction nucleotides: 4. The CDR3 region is CATSDSARGQETQYF. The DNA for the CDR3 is TGTGCCACCAGTGATTCCGCCAGGGGGCAAGAGACCCAGTACTTC.

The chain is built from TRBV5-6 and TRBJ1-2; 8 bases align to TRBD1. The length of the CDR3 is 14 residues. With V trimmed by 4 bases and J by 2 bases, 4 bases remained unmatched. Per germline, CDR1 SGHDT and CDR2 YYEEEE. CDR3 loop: CASSLDRVNYGYTF. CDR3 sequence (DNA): TGTGCCAGCAGCCTGGACAGGGTCAACTATGGCTACACCTTC. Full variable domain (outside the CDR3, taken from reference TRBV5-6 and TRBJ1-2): DAGVTQSPTHLIKTRGQQVTLRCSPKSGHDTVSWYQQALGQGPQFIFQYYEEEERQRGNFPDRFSGHQFPNYSSELNVNALLLGDSALYLCASSLDRVNYGYTFGSGTRLTVV.

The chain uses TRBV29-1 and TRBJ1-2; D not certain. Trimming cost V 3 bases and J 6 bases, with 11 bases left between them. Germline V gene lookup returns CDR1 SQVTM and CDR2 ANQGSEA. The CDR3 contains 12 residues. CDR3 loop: CSVDSFSHGYTF. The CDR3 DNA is TGCAGCGTTGACAGTTTTTCTCATGGCTACACCTTC.

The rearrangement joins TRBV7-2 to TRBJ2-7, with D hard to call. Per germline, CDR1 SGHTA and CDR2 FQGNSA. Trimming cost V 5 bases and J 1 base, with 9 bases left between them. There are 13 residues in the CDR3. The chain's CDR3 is CASSRHGSYEQYF. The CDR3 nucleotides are TGTGCCAGCAGCCGCCACGGGTCCTACGAGCAGTACTTC.

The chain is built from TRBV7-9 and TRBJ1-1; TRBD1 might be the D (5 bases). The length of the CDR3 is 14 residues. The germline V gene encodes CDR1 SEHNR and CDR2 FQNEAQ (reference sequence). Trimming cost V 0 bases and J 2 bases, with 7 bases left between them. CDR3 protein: CASSLAGANTEAFF. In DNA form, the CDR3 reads TGTGCCAGCAGCTTAGCAGGGGCTAACACTGAAGCTTTCTTT.

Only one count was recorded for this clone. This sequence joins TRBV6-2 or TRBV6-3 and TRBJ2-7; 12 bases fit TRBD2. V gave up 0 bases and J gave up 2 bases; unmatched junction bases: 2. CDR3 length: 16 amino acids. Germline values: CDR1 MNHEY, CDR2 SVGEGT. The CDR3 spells CASSYSGLAGTYEQYF. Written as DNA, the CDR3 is TGTGCCAGCAGTTACTCCGGACTAGCGGGAACCTACGAGCAGTACTTC.

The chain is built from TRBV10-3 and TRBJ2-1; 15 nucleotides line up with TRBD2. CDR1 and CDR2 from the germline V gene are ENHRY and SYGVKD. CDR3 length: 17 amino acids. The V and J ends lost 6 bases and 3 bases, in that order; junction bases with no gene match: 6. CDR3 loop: CAIRPGLAGGFYNEQFF. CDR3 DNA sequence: TGTGCCATCAGGCCGGGACTAGCGGGGGGTTTCTACAATGAGCAGTTCTTC.

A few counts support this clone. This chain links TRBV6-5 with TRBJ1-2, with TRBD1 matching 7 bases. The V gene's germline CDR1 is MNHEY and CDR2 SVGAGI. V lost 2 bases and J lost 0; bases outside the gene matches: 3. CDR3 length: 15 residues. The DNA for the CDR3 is TGTGCCAGCAGTTACCTACAGGGGTCTAACTATGGCTACACCTTC. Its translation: CASSYLQGSNYGYTF.

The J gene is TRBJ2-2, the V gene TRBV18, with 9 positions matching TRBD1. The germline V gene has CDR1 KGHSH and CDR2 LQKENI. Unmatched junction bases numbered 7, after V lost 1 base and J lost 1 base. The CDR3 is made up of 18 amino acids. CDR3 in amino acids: CASSPRQTGQGNTGELFF. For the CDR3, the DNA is TGTGCCAGCTCACCACGGCAGACGGGACAGGGGAACACCGGGGAGCTGTTTTTT.

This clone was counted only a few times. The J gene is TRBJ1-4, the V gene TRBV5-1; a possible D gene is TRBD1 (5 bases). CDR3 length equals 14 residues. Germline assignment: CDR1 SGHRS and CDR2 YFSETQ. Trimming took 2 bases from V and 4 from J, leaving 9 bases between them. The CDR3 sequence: CASSFGTSNEKLFF. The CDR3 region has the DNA TGCGCCAGCAGCTTCGGGACTAGTAATGAAAAACTGTTTTTT.

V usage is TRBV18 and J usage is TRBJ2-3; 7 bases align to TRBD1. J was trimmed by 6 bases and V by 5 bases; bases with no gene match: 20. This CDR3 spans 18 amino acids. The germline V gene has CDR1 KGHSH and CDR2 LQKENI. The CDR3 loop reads CASSSFLYDRVEPDTQYF. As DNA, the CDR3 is TGTGCCAGCTCATCGTTTCTGTACGACAGGGTAGAGCCCGATACGCAGTATTTT.

CDR3 loop: CASSETSGGFTSTDTQYF. In DNA, the CDR3 is TGTGCCAGCAGCGAGACTAGCGGGGGGTTCACTAGCACAGATACGCAGTATTTT. The chain employs TRBV9 and TRBJ2-3; 13 bases align to TRBD2. This CDR3 contains 18 residues. The trim removed 3 bases at V and 0 bases at J, leaving 7 bases unmatched. CDR1 and CDR2 from the germline V gene are SGDLS and YYNGEE.

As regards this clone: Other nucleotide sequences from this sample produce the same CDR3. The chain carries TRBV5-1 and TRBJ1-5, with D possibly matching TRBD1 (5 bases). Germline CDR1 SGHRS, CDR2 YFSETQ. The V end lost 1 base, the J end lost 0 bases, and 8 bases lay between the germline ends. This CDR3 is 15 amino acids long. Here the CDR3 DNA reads TGCGCCAGCAGCTTGCAAGGGGTTAGCAATCAGCCCCAGCATTTT. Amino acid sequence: CASSLQGVSNQPQHF.

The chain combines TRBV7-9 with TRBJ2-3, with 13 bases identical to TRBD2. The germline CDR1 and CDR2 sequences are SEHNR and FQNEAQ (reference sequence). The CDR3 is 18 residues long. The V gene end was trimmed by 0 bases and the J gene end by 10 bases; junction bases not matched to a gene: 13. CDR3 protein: CASSLARGTSGGANPQYF. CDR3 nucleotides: TGTGCCAGCAGCTTAGCCCGGGGTACTAGCGGGGGGGCTAACCCGCAGTATTTT.

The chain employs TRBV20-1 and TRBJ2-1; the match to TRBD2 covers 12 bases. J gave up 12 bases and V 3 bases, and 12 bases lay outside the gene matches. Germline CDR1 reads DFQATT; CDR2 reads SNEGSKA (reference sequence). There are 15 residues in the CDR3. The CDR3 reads CSASALAGGKTGQFF. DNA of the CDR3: TGCAGTGCTAGTGCACTAGCGGGAGGTAAAACAGGGCAGTTCTTC.

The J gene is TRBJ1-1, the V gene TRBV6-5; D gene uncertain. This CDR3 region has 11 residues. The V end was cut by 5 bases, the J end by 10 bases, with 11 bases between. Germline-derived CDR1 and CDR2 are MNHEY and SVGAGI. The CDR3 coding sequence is TGTGCCAGCAGTCCTCATTACGGAGCTTTCTTT. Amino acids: CASSPHYGAFF.